The next 30 T cell receptor beta chains were all read from a single sample in a study of read filtering for tumor transcriptome and immune sequencing. From about 400 ng of RNA, a library with molecular barcoded alpha/delta and beta/gamma adaptors was made. From the reads, TCRdb called clonotypes with MiXCR, one entry per CDR3 protein. Of 20,000 to 25,000 distinct CDR3 sequences in the sample, approximately 13% were seen once. Input material: a population of CD138-negative cells sorted from bone marrow. The receptor source for this set is a donor at least 40 years old with multiple myeloma.

In this sample, this clonotype turned up many times. The rearrangement joins TRBV2 to TRBJ2-1; no firm D call. CDR3 length: 10 amino acids. V lost 6 bases and J lost 8, with 5 bases in between. Germline CDR1 reads SNHLY; CDR2 reads FYNNEI. CDR3 in amino acids: CASRGYEQFF. The CDR3 DNA sequence: TGTGCCAGCAGGGGTTATGAGCAGTTCTTC. The whole variable domain, remainder taken from reference TRBV2 and TRBJ2-1, is EPEVTQTPSHQVTQMGQEVILRCVPISNHLYFYWYRQILGQKVEFLVSFYNNEISEKSEIFDDQFSVERPDGSNFTLKIRSTKLEDSAMYFCASRGYEQFFGPGTRLTVL.

This clonotype was counted ten times or more. The chain employs TRBV29-1 and TRBJ2-5; 8 bases match TRBD1. Per the germline V gene, CDR1 is SQVTM and CDR2 is ANQGSEA. Losses at the gene ends were 4 bases for V and 5 bases for J; bases not matched to a gene: 3. CDR3 length equals 12 residues. The CDR3 loop reads CSVVRGQETQYF. In DNA form, the CDR3 reads TGCAGCGTTGTCAGGGGGCAGGAGACCCAGTACTTC.

The rearrangement uses TRBV5-6 and TRBJ2-5, with D perhaps assigned TRBD1 or TRBD2 (6 bases each). Trimming took 0 bases from V and 9 from J, leaving 24 bases between them. This CDR3 has 17 amino acids. Germline CDR1 reads SGHDT; CDR2 reads YYEEEE. The CDR3 sequence: CASSLAPVRGGSESQYF. The CDR3 DNA reads as TGTGCCAGCAGCTTGGCCCCCGTCAGGGGAGGTTCGGAGTCCCAGTACTTC.

This clonotype was seen repeatedly, ten times or more. The V call is TRBV19, the J call TRBJ1-1; 7 nucleotides match TRBD1. Germline V CDR1 and CDR2: LNHDA, SQIVND (reference sequence). The CDR3 has 14 residues. Unmatched junction bases numbered 9, after V lost 11 bases and J lost 0 bases. The chain's CDR3 is CASTTGTMNTEAFF. CDR3 nucleotides: TGTGCCTCCACGACAGGGACGATGAACACTGAAGCTTTCTTT.

The sample holds many counts of this clonotype. This chain joins TRBV10-2 and TRBJ1-5, with D possibly being TRBD1 (5 bases). Trimming stripped 6 bases from V and 11 bases from J, with 17 bases between. CDR3 size: 13 residues. The V gene's germline CDR1 is WSHSY and CDR2 SAAADI. The CDR3 nucleotides read TGCGCCAGCAGCCCGACAGTCTCGTCAGCCCAGCATTTT. As protein: CASSPTVSSAQHF.

This clonotype has at least ten counts. The gene calls are TRBV5-5 and TRBJ2-7; D gene uncertain. The V and J ends lost 0 bases and 0 bases respectively, with 7 bases between them. CDR1 is SGHKS and CDR2 is YYEKEE in the germline V gene (reference sequence). The CDR3 runs to 14 residues. CDR3 DNA: TGTGCCAGCAGCTTGGAGGGCAACTCCTACGAGCAGTACTTC. As protein: CASSLEGNSYEQYF.

This clonotype was seen many times. The CDR3 protein is CASSPNSGLALSYEQYF. The CDR3 DNA reads TGTGCCAGCTCACCTAATTCGGGACTAGCGCTGTCCTACGAGCAGTACTTC. This chain links TRBV18 with TRBJ2-7; 10 bases match TRBD2. The CDR3 runs to 17 residues. Per the germline V gene, CDR1 is KGHSH and CDR2 is LQKENI. J gave up 1 base and V 3 bases, and 9 bases lay outside the gene matches.

V is TRBV4-1 and J is TRBJ1-5; 7 bases line up with TRBD1. The CDR3 spans 13 residues. V lost 3 bases and J lost 7; bases outside the gene matches: 3. Germline CDR1 and CDR2: MGHRA and YSYEKL. CDR3 sequence reads: CASSHLGQQPQHF. The CDR3 DNA is TGCGCCAGCAGCCACTTGGGACAGCAGCCCCAGCATTTT.

The chain joins TRBV5-6 to TRBJ2-3; 7 bases map to TRBD1. Germline CDR1 reads SGHDT; CDR2 reads YYEEEE. V dropped 4 bases and J dropped 1; count of bases not matched to a gene: 3. The CDR3 consists of 14 residues. In DNA form, the CDR3 reads TGTGCCAGCAGCCTAGACAGGGGCACAGATACGCAGTATTTT. Protein: CASSLDRGTDTQYF.

This clonotype was counted ten times or more. The rearrangement joins TRBV20-1 to TRBJ2-7, with TRBD2 matching over 12 bases. Germline values: CDR1 DFQATT, CDR2 SNEGSKA (reference sequence). This CDR3 is 13 amino acids long. After removal of 6 bases from V and 7 bases from J, the junction contained 7 bases not matched to a gene. The CDR3: CSARLAGVQEQYF. The CDR3, as DNA: TGCAGTGCAAGACTAGCGGGAGTGCAGGAGCAGTACTTC.

To note about this clonotype: Being one base from a much bigger clone, this may be a read error. The rearrangement uses TRBV5-6 and TRBJ1-5, with D unresolved. Germline V CDR1 and CDR2: SGHDT, YYEEEE. The CDR3 contains 15 residues. CDR3 sequence (DNA): TGTGCCAGCAGCGCCGGCGGGGTGGGAAATCGGCCCCAGCATTTT. As protein: CASSAGGVGNRPQHF.

In its sample, this clonotype was seen many times. The chain links TRBV28 to TRBJ1-1; D remains unclear. Trimming took off 3 bases at V and 8 bases at J, with 10 bases between the two ends. Germline CDR1 MDHEN, CDR2 SYDVKM. The CDR3 is 12 amino acids. The CDR3 loop is CASSLVGLEAFF. CDR3 DNA: TGTGCCAGCAGTTTGGTGGGTTTGGAAGCTTTCTTT.

This clonotype has ten or more counts. CDR3 loop: CASSDSAGANTGELFF. The DNA for the CDR3 is TGTGCCAGCAGTGACTCGGCGGGAGCAAACACCGGGGAGCTGTTTTTT. V usage is TRBV6-4 and J usage is TRBJ2-2, with TRBD2 identical over 7 bases. Trimming took 0 bases from V and 2 from J; bases not matched to a gene: 3. This CDR3 has 16 residues. Germline loops: CDR1 MRHNA, CDR2 SNTAGT.

In the case of this clonotype: Since a far larger clone is one base different, this is likely a read error. J is TRBJ1-6 and V is TRBV29-1; D unclear. The J call may be in error: the DNA end matches TRBJ1-1 better. The CDR3 consists of 13 residues. Germline loops: CDR1 SQVTM, CDR2 ANQGSEA. The CDR3: CSVEPTRNTEAFF. CDR3 bases: TGCAGCGTTGAGCCCACAAGGAACACTGAAGCTTTCTTT.

This clonotype was found many times. The genes are TRBV6-6 and TRBJ1-4; D is uncertain. The germline CDR1 and CDR2 sequences are MNHNY and SVGAGI (reference sequence). The CDR3 totals 13 residues. Trimming took 2 bases from V and 7 from J, leaving 8 bases between them. The CDR3 spells CASSYRDVEKLFF. The CDR3 DNA follows: TGTGCCAGCAGTTACAGGGATGTTGAAAAACTGTTTTTT.

This clonotype was seen repeatedly, ten times or more. The chain links TRBV29-1 to TRBJ1-1; D is undetermined. Trimming left V 7 bases short and J 3 bases short, with 12 bases between. Germline V lookup: CDR1 SQVTM, CDR2 ANQGSEA. The CDR3 contains 12 residues. CDR3 DNA sequence: TGCAGCGCCTCGGACGGGTACACTGAAGCTTTCTTT. Encoded protein: CSASDGYTEAFF. The variable domain in full, completed from reference TRBV29-1 and TRBJ1-1, reads SAVISQKPSRDICQRGTSLTIQCQVDSQVTMMFWYRQQPGQSLTLIATANQGSEATYESGFVIDKFPISRPNLTFSTLTVSNMSPEDSSIYLCSASDGYTEAFFGQGTRLTVV.

This chain uses TRBV20-1 with TRBJ1-1; D perhaps matches TRBD1 (6 bases). CDR3 size: 14 residues. Trimming pared 2 bases from V and 2 bases from J, leaving 12 bases between. Germline V gene data show CDR1 as DFQATT and CDR2 as SNEGSKA (reference sequence). CDR3 bases: TGCAGTGCTAGAAAGGGTGGGACAAACACTGAAGCTTTCTTT. This sequence encodes CSARKGGTNTEAFF.

The chain's CDR3 is CSARGQDSNQPQHF. DNA of the CDR3: TGCAGTGCTAGGGGACAGGATAGCAATCAGCCCCAGCATTTT. J is TRBJ1-5 and V is TRBV20-1; 8 positions match TRBD1. J lost 0 bases, V lost 3 bases, and 1 base had no gene match. The length of the CDR3 is 14 residues. Germline V gene data show CDR1 as DFQATT and CDR2 as SNEGSKA (reference sequence).

The chain employs TRBV29-1 and TRBJ1-4; TRBD1 might be the D (5 bases). Germline CDR1 reads SQVTM; CDR2 reads ANQGSEA. The CDR3 sequence is 15 residues long. V was clipped by 3 bases and J by 8 bases, with 19 bases between them. The CDR3 sequence is CSVETSSGSGEKLFF. Written as DNA, the CDR3 is TGCAGCGTTGAGACGTCGTCAGGGTCTGGAGAAAAACTGTTTTTT.

There are many counts of this clonotype. The chain joins TRBV2 to TRBJ2-3; TRBD2 matches at 14 bases. Germline values: CDR1 SNHLY, CDR2 FYNNEI. This CDR3 is built from 15 residues. Trimming cost V 8 bases and J 3 bases; bases outside gene matches: 4. The CDR3 DNA reads TGTGCCAGCGGGACTAGCGGGAGCGTGACAGATACGCAGTATTTT. Encoded protein: CASGTSGSVTDTQYF. The whole variable domain, filled in from reference TRBV2 and TRBJ2-3, reads EPEVTQTPSHQVTQMGQEVILRCVPISNHLYFYWYRQILGQKVEFLVSFYNNEISEKSEIFDDQFSVERPDGSNFTLKIRSTKLEDSAMYFCASGTSGSVTDTQYFGPGTRLTVL.

This clonotype was found many times. This may be a read error, as it is one base from a much larger clone. The rearrangement uses TRBV29-1 and TRBJ2-1; maybe TRBD2 (6 bases). In germline, CDR1 is SQVTM, CDR2 ANQGSEA. The CDR3 is 10 residues long. The CDR3 region has the DNA TGCAGCGTTGATTCCAGCCGCGGGGTCTTC. Protein sequence: CSVDSSRGVF.

The table lists this clonotype with many counts. This sequence joins TRBV20-1 and TRBJ2-3, with 7 bases that match TRBD1. J was trimmed by 2 bases and V by 3 bases; bases with no gene match: 2. This CDR3 has 13 residues. CDR1 is DFQATT and CDR2 is SNEGSKA in the germline V gene (reference sequence). The CDR3 region is CSARTGLTDTQYF. DNA for the CDR3: TGCAGTGCTAGGACAGGGCTCACAGATACGCAGTATTTT.

There are many counts of this clonotype. V is TRBV20-1 and J is TRBJ1-5; 7 bases are a match to TRBD1. The CDR3 is made up of 16 amino acids. Germline lookup yields CDR1 DFQATT and CDR2 SNEGSKA (reference sequence). V lost 1 base, J lost 0 bases, and 6 bases stayed unmatched. CDR3 sequence reads: CSARGDSYYSNQPQHF. CDR3 DNA: TGCAGTGCTAGAGGGGACAGCTACTATAGCAATCAGCCCCAGCATTTT.

This clonotype was recorded many times. J is TRBJ1-2 and V is TRBV20-1, with D perhaps TRBD1 (5 bases). This CDR3 spans 13 amino acids. V dropped 1 base and J dropped 2 bases, with 8 bases sitting between them. Germline V gives CDR1 DFQATT, CDR2 SNEGSKA (reference sequence). The CDR3 region has the DNA TGCAGTGCTAGAGTAGCAGGGAACTATGGCTACACCTTC. It encodes CSARVAGNYGYTF.

This clonotype was detected ten times or more. The chain combines TRBV12-3 or TRBV12-4 with TRBJ1-1, with unresolved D. This CDR3 comprises 15 residues. V was pared by 3 bases and J by 2 bases, with 13 bases between. CDR3 residues: CASSLAKGVNTEAFF. The DNA for the CDR3 is TGTGCCAGCAGTTTGGCGAAAGGCGTTAACACTGAAGCTTTCTTT.

There are many counts of this clonotype. The gene calls are TRBV5-6 and TRBJ2-1; 7 bases are a match to TRBD2. The CDR3 is 13 amino acids. Germline CDR1 and CDR2: SGHDT and YYEEEE. V shed 2 bases and J 9 bases; nucleotides not matched to a gene: 5. CDR3 DNA: TGTGCCAGCAGCTTTAGTCTAGCGGTTGAGCAGTTCTTC. This encodes CASSFSLAVEQFF. Full variable domain (missing parts from reference TRBV5-6 and TRBJ2-1): DAGVTQSPTHLIKTRGQQVTLRCSPKSGHDTVSWYQQALGQGPQFIFQYYEEEERQRGNFPDRFSGHQFPNYSSELNVNALLLGDSALYLCASSFSLAVEQFFGPGTRLTVL.

This clonotype was seen many times. V and J are TRBV7-9 and TRBJ2-1; D is possibly TRBD2 (6 bases). Germline-derived CDR1 and CDR2 are SEHNR and FQNEAQ (reference sequence). The CDR3 is 14 residues long. Trimming pared 1 base from V and 9 bases from J, leaving 13 bases between. CDR3: CASSLGGISAEQFF. The CDR3 DNA is TGTGCCAGCAGCTTAGGCGGGATCTCGGCTGAGCAGTTCTTC.

This clonotype was seen ten or more times. The V gene is TRBV18, the J gene TRBJ1-1; possibly TRBD1 for D (6 bases). The length of the CDR3 is 14 residues. The germline V and J ends were trimmed by 6 bases and 4 bases, with 15 bases remaining between them. The germline V gene encodes CDR1 KGHSH and CDR2 LQKENI. As DNA, the CDR3 is TGTGCCAGCTCGCTCATACAGGGACCCACTGAAGCTTTCTTT. This codes for CASSLIQGPTEAFF.

This clonotype was recorded many times. V and J are TRBV19 and TRBJ2-5; D not certain. Between the trimmed V and J ends, which lost 6 bases and 5 bases, there was a span of 16 bases. The length of the CDR3 is 14 residues. CDR1 and CDR2 from the germline V gene are LNHDA and SQIVND (reference sequence). DNA of the CDR3: TGTGCCAGTAGCCCAGGTGGGGTTCAGGAGACCCAGTACTTC. Amino acids: CASSPGGVQETQYF.

This clonotype was seen many times. The chain has TRBV28 and TRBJ2-7; D may be TRBD2 (6 bases). Germline CDR1 MDHEN, CDR2 SYDVKM. This CDR3 is 15 amino acids long. V lost 7 bases to trimming and J lost 1 base, with 17 bases between them. For the CDR3, the DNA is TGTGCCAGCACCTCTCCATTGGGGGGATCCTACGAGCAGTACTTC. Encoded protein: CASTSPLGGSYEQYF.